The next 16 T cell receptor beta chains were all read from a single sample in a study of breast tumors, draining lymph nodes, adjacent tissues. Samples came from axillary lymph nodes draining the breast cancer. TCRdb re-called the multiplex PCR reads through MiXCR, storing one row per CDR3 protein. This sample has about 180,000 distinct CDR3 sequences; 30% to 35% occur once, and the top ten carry 4% to 5.5%. The sample was axillary lymph node tissue. The receptors shown here come from a female donor with breast cancer. Some clones in this sample may be carry-over from other donors' samples.

The chain couples TRBV11-2 to TRBJ1-2; D not resolved. This CDR3 is built from 14 residues. Germline loops: CDR1 SGHAT, CDR2 FQNNGV. The CDR3 DNA reads as TGTGCTAGAGTGACTACCCCCAACTATTATGGCTACACCTTC. Amino acids: CARVTTPNYYGYTF. The full variable domain, rest sourced from reference TRBV11-2 and TRBJ1-2, is EAGVAQSPRYKIIEKRQSVAFWCNPISGHATLYWYQQILGQGPKLLIQFQNNGVVDDSQLPKDRFSAERLKGVDSTLKIQPAKLEDSAVYLCARVTTPNYYGYTFGSGTRLTVV.

The chain recombines TRBV11-3 with TRBJ1-1, with 9 bases matching TRBD1. The germline gives CDR1 SGHNT, CDR2 YENEEA. The CDR3 consists of 17 residues. V was pared by 2 bases and J by 1 base, with 8 bases of the junction left unmatched. The CDR3 reads CASSLTGTGNENTEAFF. The CDR3 DNA sequence: TGTGCCAGCAGCTTAACCGGGACAGGGAACGAGAACACTGAAGCTTTCTTT.

This clonotype was seen many times. The chain combines TRBV2 with TRBJ1-2; D remains ambiguous. The CDR3 sequence is 13 residues long. CDR1 is SNHLY, CDR2 FYNNEI, per germline. The V gene lost 1 base and the J gene lost 5 bases, with 8 bases spanning the gap. CDR3 residues: CASSEVRDYGYTF. The CDR3 nucleotides are TGTGCCAGCAGTGAAGTGAGGGATTATGGCTACACCTTC.

At least ten counts were recorded for this clonotype. The chain uses TRBV6-5 and TRBJ1-2; no clear D. From germline, CDR1 is MNHEY and CDR2 SVGAGI. V lost 6 bases and J 4 bases, leaving 12 bases between the germline ends. The CDR3 has 13 residues. The CDR3 region has the DNA TGTGCCAGCAGGGCCGTGGACGGCTATGGCTACACCTTC. Residues: CASRAVDGYGYTF.

This clonotype was detected only a few times. This may come from a read error, since a much larger clone is one base off. The rearrangement uses TRBV12-3 or TRBV12-4 and TRBJ2-3; no firm D call. CDR3 size: 11 residues. CDR3 protein: CDSSFADTQYF. The CDR3, as DNA: TGTGACAGCAGTTTCGCAGATACGCAGTATTTT.

This clonotype was counted ten times or more. Here the CDR3 reads CSARIADEQYF. Here the CDR3 DNA reads TGCAGTGCTAGAATCGCCGACGAGCAGTACTTC. The chain joins TRBV20-1 to TRBJ2-7; no definite D call. CDR1 DFQATT and CDR2 SNEGSKA come from the germline V gene (reference sequence). Trimming removed 2 bases from V and 5 bases from J, with 7 bases in between. The CDR3 spans 11 residues.

This clonotype was picked up a small number of times. The junction departs from germline at one end; a sequencing error may be responsible. The chain couples TRBV20-1 to TRBJ1-1; D gene unclear. This CDR3 comprises 17 residues. Germline V lookup: CDR1 DFQATT, CDR2 SNEGSKA (reference sequence). CDR3 sequence: CSASRDLTLTKNAEAFF. CDR3 nucleotides: TGCAGTGCTAGCCGGGATCTGACATTGACGAAGAACGCTGAAGCTTTCTTT.

This clonotype was observed many times. The chain couples TRBV6-5 to TRBJ1-5; 7 nucleotides match TRBD1. Germline CDR1 and CDR2: MNHEY and SVGAGI. The V segment lost 2 bases and the J segment 5 bases; nucleotides outside the gene matches: 6. CDR3 length equals 15 residues. DNA for the CDR3: TGTGCCAGCAGTTACGACAGGGATCCGGATCAGCCCCAGCATTTT. This sequence encodes CASSYDRDPDQPQHF.

This clonotype appeared a few times. A much larger clone lies a single base off, so this may be a read error. This CDR3 fails to terminate in the conserved phenylalanine or tryptophan, so it likely reflects a read error. This chain connects TRBV7-6 to TRBJ2-5; the match to TRBD1 covers 9 bases. J was trimmed by 1 base and V by 5 bases; bases with no gene match: 2. Germline V CDR1 and CDR2: SGHVS, FNYEAQ. CDR3 length equals 14 residues. The DNA for the CDR3 is TGTGCCAGCAGCGTGACAGGGGGCCAAGAGACCCAGTACCTC. The encoded protein is CASSVTGGQETQYL.

As for this clonotype: Likely a read error: the CDR3 ends without its conserved phenylalanine or tryptophan. Because the CDR3's place on the DNA is in doubt, the DNA is left out and the CDR3 is given as listed by TCRdb. V gene TRBV4-2 combines with J gene TRBJ1-6; the listed D gene, TRBD1, was not tested against the DNA. A total of 11 residues make up the CDR3, ends included. CDR1 is LGHNA and CDR2 is YNFKEQ in the germline V gene. The CDR3 region is CASSFAGTANS.

This clonotype was counted between two and nine times. The chain couples TRBV29-1 to TRBJ1-1, with D hard to call. Germline V gene data show CDR1 as SQVTM and CDR2 as ANQGSEA. V gave up 6 bases and J gave up 1 base, with 9 bases separating them. The CDR3 sequence is 12 residues long. Written as DNA, the CDR3 is TGCAGCGTGCCGGACGGGAACACTGAAGCTTTCTTT. Translated: CSVPDGNTEAFF.

The table lists this clonotype with many counts. This sequence joins TRBV27 and TRBJ1-6; D not certain. V gave up 6 bases and J gave up 8 bases, with 17 bases separating them. The CDR3 runs to 15 residues. Germline-derived CDR1 and CDR2 are MNHEY and SMNVEV (reference sequence). This chain's CDR3 is CASRNAGSKDSPLHF. CDR3 DNA sequence: TGTGCCAGCAGAAATGCCGGGTCCAAGGATTCACCCCTCCACTTT.

This sequence joins TRBV19 and TRBJ2-3; D tentatively fits TRBD1 or TRBD2 (5 bases each). The ends were cut back, 5 bases at V and 2 bases at J, with 14 bases in the middle. Germline assignment: CDR1 LNHDA and CDR2 SQIVND (reference sequence). There are 15 residues in the CDR3. The CDR3 DNA reads as TGTGCCAGTAGTCCCCGGGGCGAGAACACAGATACGCAGTATTTT. This gives the protein CASSPRGENTDTQYF. Variable domain in full (rest from reference TRBV19 and TRBJ2-3): DGGITQSPKYLFRKEGQNVTLSCEQNLNHDAMYWYRQDPGQGLRLIYYSQIVNDFQKGDIAEGYSVSREKKESFPLTVTSAQKNPTAFYLCASSPRGENTDTQYFGPGTRLTVL.

This clonotype was seen ten or more times. This chain joins TRBV7-9 and TRBJ2-3, with 10 bases identical to TRBD2. V dropped 7 bases and J dropped 11; count of bases not matched to a gene: 9. Germline lookup yields CDR1 SEHNR and CDR2 FQNEAQ (reference sequence). CDR3 length: 13 residues. The CDR3 protein is CASTPLAGAQQYF. CDR3 coding DNA: TGTGCCAGCACTCCCCTAGCGGGAGCTCAGCAGTATTTT.

This clonotype was detected only a few times. Being one base from a much bigger clone, this may be a read error. It is likely a read error, because the conserved phenylalanine at the end of the CDR3 is missing. V and J are TRBV19 and TRBJ2-5; 10 bases align to TRBD2. The V and J ends lost 3 bases and 5 bases, in that order; junction bases with no gene match: 6. CDR3 length equals 15 residues. From germline, CDR1 is LNHDA and CDR2 SQIVND (reference sequence). The CDR3 nucleotides read TGTGCCAGTAGTATTCAGCGGGGGGGCTTGGAGACCCAGTACCTC. It encodes CASSIQRGGLETQYL.

Ten or more counts support this clonotype. The chain uses TRBV29-1 and TRBJ2-5; the match to TRBD2 covers 11 bases. Losses at the gene ends were 3 bases for V and 2 bases for J; bases not matched to a gene: 2. The germline V gene encodes CDR1 SQVTM and CDR2 ANQGSEA. There are 14 residues in the CDR3. CDR3 region: CSVEASGGQETQYF. CDR3 coding DNA: TGCAGCGTTGAGGCTAGCGGGGGGCAAGAGACCCAGTACTTC.